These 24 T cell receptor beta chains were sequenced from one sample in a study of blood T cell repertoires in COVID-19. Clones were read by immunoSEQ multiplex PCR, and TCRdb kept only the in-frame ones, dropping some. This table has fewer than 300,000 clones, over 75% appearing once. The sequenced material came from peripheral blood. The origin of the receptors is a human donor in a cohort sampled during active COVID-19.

The CDR3 loop reads CASSQGPGRGGEKLFF. The DNA for the CDR3 is TGTGCCAGCAGCCAGGGTCCGGGACGCGGGGGTGAAAAACTGTTTTTT. The J gene is TRBJ1-4, the V gene TRBV3-1 (or the pseudogene TRBV3-2); D is possibly TRBD1 (5 bases). CDR1 is LGHDT and CDR2 is YNNKEL in the germline V gene (reference sequence). Trimming left V 3 bases short and J 7 bases short, with 18 bases between. The CDR3 contains 16 residues.

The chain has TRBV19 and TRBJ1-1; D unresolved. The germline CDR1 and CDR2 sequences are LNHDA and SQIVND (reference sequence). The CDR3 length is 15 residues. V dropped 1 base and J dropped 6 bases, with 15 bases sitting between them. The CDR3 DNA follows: TGTGCCAGTAGTATAGGTGGAGATGCCATTCCTGAAGCTTTCTTT. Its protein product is CASSIGGDAIPEAFF.

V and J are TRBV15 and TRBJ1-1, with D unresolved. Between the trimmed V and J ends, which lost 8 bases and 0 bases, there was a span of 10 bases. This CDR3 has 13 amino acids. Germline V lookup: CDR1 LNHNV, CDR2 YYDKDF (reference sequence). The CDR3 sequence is CATSGYLNTEAFF. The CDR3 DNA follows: TGTGCCACCTCCGGGTACCTGAACACTGAAGCTTTCTTT.

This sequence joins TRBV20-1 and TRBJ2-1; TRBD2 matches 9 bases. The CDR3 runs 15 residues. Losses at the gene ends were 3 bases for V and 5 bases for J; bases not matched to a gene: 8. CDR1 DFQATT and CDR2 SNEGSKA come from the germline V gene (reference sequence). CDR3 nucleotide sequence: TGCAGTGCTAGTAATCTAGCGGGGACAAACAATGAGCAGTTCTTC. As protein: CSASNLAGTNNEQFF.

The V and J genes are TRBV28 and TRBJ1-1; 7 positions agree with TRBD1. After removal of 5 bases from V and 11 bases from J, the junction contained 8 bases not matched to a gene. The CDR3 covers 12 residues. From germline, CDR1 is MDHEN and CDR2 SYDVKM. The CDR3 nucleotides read TGTGCCAGCAGTACAGGGGCCGCCTGGGCTTTCTTT. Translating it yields CASSTGAAWAFF.

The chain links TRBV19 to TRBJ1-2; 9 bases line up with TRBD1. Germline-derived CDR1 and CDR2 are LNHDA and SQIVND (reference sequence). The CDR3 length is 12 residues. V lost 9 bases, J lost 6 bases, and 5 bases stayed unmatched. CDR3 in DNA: TGTGCCAGCGTGGGACAGGGTCATGGCTACACCTTC. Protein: CASVGQGHGYTF.

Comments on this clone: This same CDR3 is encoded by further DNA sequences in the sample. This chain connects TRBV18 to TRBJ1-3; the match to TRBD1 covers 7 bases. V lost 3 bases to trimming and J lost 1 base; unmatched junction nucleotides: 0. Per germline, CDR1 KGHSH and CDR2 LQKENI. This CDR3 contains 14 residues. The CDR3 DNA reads TGTGCCAGCTCACCGACAGGGTCTGGAAACACCATATATTTT. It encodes CASSPTGSGNTIYF.

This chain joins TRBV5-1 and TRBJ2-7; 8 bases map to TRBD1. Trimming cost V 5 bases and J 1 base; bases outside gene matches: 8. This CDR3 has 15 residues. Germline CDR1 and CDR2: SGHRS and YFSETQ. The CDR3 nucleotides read TGCGCCAGCAGGTATGACAGGGGATTTTCCTACGAGCAGTACTTC. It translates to CASRYDRGFSYEQYF.

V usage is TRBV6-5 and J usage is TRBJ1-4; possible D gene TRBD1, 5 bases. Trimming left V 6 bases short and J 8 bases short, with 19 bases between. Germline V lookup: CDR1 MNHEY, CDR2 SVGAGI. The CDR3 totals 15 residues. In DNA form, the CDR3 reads TGTGCCAGCAGACTCGTCGGGACTAAGGAAGAAAAACTGTTTTTT. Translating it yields CASRLVGTKEEKLFF.

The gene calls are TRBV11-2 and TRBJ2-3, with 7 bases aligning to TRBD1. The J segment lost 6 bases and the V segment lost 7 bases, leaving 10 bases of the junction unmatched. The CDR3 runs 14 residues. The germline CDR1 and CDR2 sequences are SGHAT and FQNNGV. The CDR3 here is CASTRDRGRDTQYF. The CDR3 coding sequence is TGTGCCAGCACCCGGGACAGAGGGCGTGATACGCAGTATTTT.

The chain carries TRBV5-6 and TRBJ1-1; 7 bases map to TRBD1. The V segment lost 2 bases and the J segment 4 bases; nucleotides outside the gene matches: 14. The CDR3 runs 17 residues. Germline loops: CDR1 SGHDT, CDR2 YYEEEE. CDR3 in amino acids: CASSFFRDSNVGTEAFF. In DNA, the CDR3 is TGTGCCAGCAGCTTTTTCCGGGACAGTAACGTAGGCACTGAAGCTTTCTTT.

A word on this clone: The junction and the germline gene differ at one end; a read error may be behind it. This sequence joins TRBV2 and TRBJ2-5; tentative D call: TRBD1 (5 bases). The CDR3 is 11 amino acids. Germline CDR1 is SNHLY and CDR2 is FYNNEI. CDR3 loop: CASRLTGAVHF. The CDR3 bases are TGTGCCAGCAGACTTACAGGCGCAGTACACTTC. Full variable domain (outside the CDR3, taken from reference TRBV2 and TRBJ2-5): EPEVTQTPSHQVTQMGQEVILRCVPISNHLYFYWYRQILGQKVEFLVSFYNNEISEKSEIFDDQFSVERPDGSNFTLKIRSTKLEDSAMYFCASRLTGAVHFGPGTRLLVL.

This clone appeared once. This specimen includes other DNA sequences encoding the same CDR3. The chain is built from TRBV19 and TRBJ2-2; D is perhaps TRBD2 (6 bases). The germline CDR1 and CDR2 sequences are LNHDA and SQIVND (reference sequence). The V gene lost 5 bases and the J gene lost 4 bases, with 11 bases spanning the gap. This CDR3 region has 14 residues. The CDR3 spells CASSARGGTGELFF. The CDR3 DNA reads TGTGCCAGTAGTGCTCGGGGAGGCACCGGGGAGCTGTTTTTT. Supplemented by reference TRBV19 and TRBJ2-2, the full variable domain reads DGGITQSPKYLFRKEGQNVTLSCEQNLNHDAMYWYRQDPGQGLRLIYYSQIVNDFQKGDIAEGYSVSREKKESFPLTVTSAQKNPTAFYLCASSARGGTGELFFGEGSRLTVL.

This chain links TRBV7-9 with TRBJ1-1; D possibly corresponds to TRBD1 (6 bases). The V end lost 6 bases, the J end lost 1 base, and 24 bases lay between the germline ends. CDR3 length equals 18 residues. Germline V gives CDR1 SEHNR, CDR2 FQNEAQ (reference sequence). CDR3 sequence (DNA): TGTGCCAGCAGAAATCTGGACAGCCGACCCCGGCGGAACACTGAAGCTTTCTTT. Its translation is CASRNLDSRPRRNTEAFF.

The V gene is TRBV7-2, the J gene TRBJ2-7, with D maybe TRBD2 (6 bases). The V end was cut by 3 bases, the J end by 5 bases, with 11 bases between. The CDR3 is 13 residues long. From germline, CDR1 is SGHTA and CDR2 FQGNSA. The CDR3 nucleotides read TGTGCCAGCAGCTTTGGTAGCGGCAACGAGCAGTACTTC. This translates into CASSFGSGNEQYF.

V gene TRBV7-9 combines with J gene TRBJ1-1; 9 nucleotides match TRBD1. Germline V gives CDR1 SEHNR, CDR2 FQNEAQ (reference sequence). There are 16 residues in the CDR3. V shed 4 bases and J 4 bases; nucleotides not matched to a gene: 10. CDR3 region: CASSSRDRVGITEAFF. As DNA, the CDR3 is TGTGCCAGCAGCTCGCGGGACAGGGTGGGGATCACTGAAGCTTTCTTT.

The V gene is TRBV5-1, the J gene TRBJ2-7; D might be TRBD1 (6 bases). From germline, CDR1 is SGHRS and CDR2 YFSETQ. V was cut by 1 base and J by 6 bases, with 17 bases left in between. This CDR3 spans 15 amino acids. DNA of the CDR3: TGCGCCAGCAGCTTGAGGGTGAACACAGGGCTCGAGCAGTACTTC. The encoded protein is CASSLRVNTGLEQYF.

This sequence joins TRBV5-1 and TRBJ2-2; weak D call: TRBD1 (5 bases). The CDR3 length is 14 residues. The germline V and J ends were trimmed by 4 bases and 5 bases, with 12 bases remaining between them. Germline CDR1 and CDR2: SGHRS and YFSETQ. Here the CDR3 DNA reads TGCGCCAGCAGCAAGAAAGGGGATACCGGGGAGCTGTTTTTT. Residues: CASSKKGDTGELFF. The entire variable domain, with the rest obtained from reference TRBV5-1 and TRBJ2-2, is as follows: KAGVTQTPRYLIKTRGQQVTLSCSPISGHRSVSWYQQTPGQGLQFLFEYFSETQRNKGNFPGRFSGRQFSNSRSEMNVSTLELGDSALYLCASSKKGDTGELFFGEGSRLTVL.

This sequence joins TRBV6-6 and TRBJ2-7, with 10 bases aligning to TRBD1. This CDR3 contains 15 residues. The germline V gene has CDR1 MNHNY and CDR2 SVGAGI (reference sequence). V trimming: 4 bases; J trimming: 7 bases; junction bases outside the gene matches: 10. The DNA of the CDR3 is TGTGCCAGCAGTTCCCCCGACAGGGGGCCGAGTGAGCAGTACTTC. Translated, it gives CASSSPDRGPSEQYF.

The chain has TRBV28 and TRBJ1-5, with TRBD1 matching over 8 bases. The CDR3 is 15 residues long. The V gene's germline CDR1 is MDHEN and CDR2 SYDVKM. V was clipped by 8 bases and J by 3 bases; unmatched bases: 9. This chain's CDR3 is CASHGSGQVNQPQHF. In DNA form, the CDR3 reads TGTGCCAGCCATGGCTCGGGACAGGTCAATCAGCCCCAGCATTTT.

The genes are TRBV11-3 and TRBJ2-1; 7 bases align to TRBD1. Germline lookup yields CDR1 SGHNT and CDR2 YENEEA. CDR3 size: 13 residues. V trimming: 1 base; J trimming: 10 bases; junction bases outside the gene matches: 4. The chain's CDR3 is CASSLGQGDEQFF. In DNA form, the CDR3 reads TGTGCCAGCAGCTTAGGTCAGGGGGACGAGCAGTTCTTC.

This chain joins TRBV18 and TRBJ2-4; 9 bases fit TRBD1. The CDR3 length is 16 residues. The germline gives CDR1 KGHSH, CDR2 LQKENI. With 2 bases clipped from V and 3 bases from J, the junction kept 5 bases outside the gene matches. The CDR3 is CASSPTGGSGKNIQYF. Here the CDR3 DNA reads TGTGCCAGCTCACCAACAGGGGGCTCTGGCAAAAACATTCAGTACTTC.

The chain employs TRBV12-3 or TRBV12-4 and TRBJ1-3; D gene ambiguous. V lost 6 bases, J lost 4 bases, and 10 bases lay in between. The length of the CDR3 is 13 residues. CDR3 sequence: CASSKREGNTIYF. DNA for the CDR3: TGTGCCAGCAGCAAACGGGAAGGAAACACCATATATTTT.

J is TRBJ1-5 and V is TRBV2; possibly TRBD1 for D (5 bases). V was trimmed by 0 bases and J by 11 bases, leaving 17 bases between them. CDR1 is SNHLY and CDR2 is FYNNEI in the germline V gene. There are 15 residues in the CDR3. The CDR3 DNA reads TGTGCCAGCAGTGAAGCGGGAGGGCTTGGGGGAGCCCAGCATTTT. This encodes CASSEAGGLGGAQHF. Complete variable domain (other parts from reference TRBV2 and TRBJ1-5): EPEVTQTPSHQVTQMGQEVILRCVPISNHLYFYWYRQILGQKVEFLVSFYNNEISEKSEIFDDQFSVERPDGSNFTLKIRSTKLEDSAMYFCASSEAGGLGGAQHFGDGTRLSIL.